This T cell receptor (beta chain) was sequenced for a study of blood T cell repertoires in COVID-19. This CDR3 spans 18 amino acids. V lost 0 bases and J lost 1, with 17 bases in between. CDR1 SGHRS and CDR2 YFSETQ come from the germline V gene. While infection was still active, Seattle patients were enrolled and then followed longitudinally. Here immunoSEQ multiplex PCR was the method, and the copy in TCRdb shows in-frame clones only, minus some. The sample contains 300,000 to 350,000 clones, roughly 90% of which appear only once. This receptor was identified in a woman aged 40 to 49 with COVID-19, enrolled during active disease. The specimen sequenced was peripheral blood. The V gene is TRBV5-1, the J gene TRBJ2-1; no definite D call. The CDR3 DNA reads as TGCGCCAGCAGCTTGGTGACTCCGGGTCCAACTTCCTACAATGAGCAGTTCTTC. Translation: CASSLVTPGPTSYNEQFF.